This T cell receptor (beta chain) was identified in a study of Tregs in tolerant kidney transplant recipients. Across the whole study: Recipient Tregs were cultured 15 to 20 days with activated donor B cells and IL-2. Findings and limits, study-wide: Expanding Tregs on activated donor B cells appeared to best identify donor-specific TCRbeta clones. This study did not directly address biological reproducibility. Antigen-driven expansion was suggested because donor-specific Tregs expanded more than all Tregs in tolerant patients.

TCRdb keeps only in-frame clones here, not all; method: immunoSEQ multiplex PCR. The sample consists of 9,000 to 13,000 clones, about 93% of them appearing once. The CDR3 loop spans 16 amino acids. Germline V gives CDR1 SNHLY, CDR2 FYNNEI. With V trimmed by 6 bases and J by 4 bases, 14 bases remained unmatched. About this clone itself: Its antigen is not known.

Sequenced here: Tregs from blood cultured with allogeneic cells, sampled before the transplant. The chain uses TRBV2 and TRBJ1-2, with TRBD1 identical over 7 bases. The clonotype was recovered from a human patient who received a combined kidney and bone marrow transplant. CDR3: CASSPGQRFSTYGYTF. CDR3 coding DNA: TGTGCCAGCAGCCCGGGACAGCGATTTTCCACCTATGGCTACACCTTC.